Listed below are T cell receptor beta chains from one sample, sequenced in a study of T cell changes during pregnancy in multiple sclerosis. Produced via immunoSEQ multiplex PCR; TCRdb's table is partial and in-frame only. The profile shows tens of thousands of clones, over 80% of them singletons. This specimen was CD4+ T cells from peripheral blood mononuclear cells, taken in the second trimester of pregnancy. The receptors stem from a female donor in good health, enrolled as a control in a pregnancy study. Each CDR3 is given with its conserved first and last residue. D genes are given only for firm matches. Some rows have no size entry. The others give once, few or many, or a class for an expanded clone.

j_gene: TRBJ2-7
abundance: .
v_gene: TRBV2
d_gene: TRBD1
CDR3aa: CASSAGQGSVEQYF
CDR3nt: TGTGCCAGCAGTGCAGGACAGGGCTCGGTGGAGCAGTACTTC

j_gene: TRBJ2-3
abundance: .
v_gene: TRBV27
d_gene: .
CDR3aa: CASSLRGLGADTQYF
CDR3nt: TGTGCCAGCAGTTTGCGAGGACTCGGGGCAGATACGCAGTATTTT

j_gene: TRBJ2-1
abundance: .
v_gene: TRBV19
d_gene: .
CDR3aa: CASIDRGARNEQFF
CDR3nt: TGTGCCAGTATCGACCGGGGGGCGAGGAATGAGCAGTTCTTC

j_gene: TRBJ1-4
abundance: .
v_gene: TRBV5-6
d_gene: .
CDR3aa: CASSSYGETTNEKLFF
CDR3nt: TGTGCCAGCAGCTCGTACGGGGAAACAACTAATGAAAAACTGTTTTTT

j_gene: TRBJ2-2
abundance: .
v_gene: TRBV5-1
d_gene: .
CDR3aa: CASSRTEGRFAGELFF
CDR3nt: TGCGCCAGCAGTCGAACGGAGGGCCGGTTTGCCGGGGAGCTGTTTTTT

j_gene: TRBJ2-7
abundance: .
v_gene: TRBV6-5
d_gene: .
CDR3aa: CASSYGGGKGSYEQYF
CDR3nt: TGTGCCAGCAGTTACGGCGGCGGGAAGGGGTCCTACGAGCAGTACTTC

j_gene: TRBJ2-7
abundance: once
v_gene: TRBV10-3
d_gene: TRBD2
CDR3aa: CAIGLAGVRINEQYF
CDR3nt: TGTGCCATAGGACTAGCGGGAGTCAGAATAAACGAGCAGTACTTC

j_gene: TRBJ2-1
abundance: .
v_gene: TRBV7-2
d_gene: .
CDR3aa: CASSRLRAQGNEQFF
CDR3nt: TGTGCCAGCAGCCGCCTGCGGGCACAGGGCAATGAGCAGTTCTTC

j_gene: TRBJ1-5
abundance: .
v_gene: TRBV5-8
d_gene: TRBD1
CDR3aa: CASSSRTGLGQPQHF
CDR3nt: TGTGCCAGCAGCTCCCGGACAGGACTGGGTCAGCCCCAGCATTTT

j_gene: TRBJ1-1
abundance: .
v_gene: TRBV11-2
d_gene: .
CDR3aa: CASSLLPPNKAFF
CDR3nt: TGTGCCAGCAGCCTCTTACCCCCCAACAAAGCTTTCTTT

j_gene: TRBJ2-1
abundance: .
v_gene: TRBV28
d_gene: TRBD1
CDR3aa: CASRVGDRPYNEQFF
CDR3nt: TGTGCCAGCAGAGTCGGGGACAGGCCTTACAATGAGCAGTTCTTC

j_gene: TRBJ2-3
abundance: .
v_gene: TRBV19
d_gene: .
CDR3aa: CASSPAGTTDTQYF
CDR3nt: TGTGCCAGTAGTCCCGCAGGTACCACAGATACGCAGTATTTT

j_gene: TRBJ1-6
abundance: .
v_gene: TRBV7-9
d_gene: .
CDR3aa: CASRLQDNSPLHF
CDR3nt: TGTGCCAGCAGGTTACAGGATAATTCACCCCTCCACTTT

j_gene: TRBJ2-1
abundance: .
v_gene: TRBV7-7
d_gene: TRBD2
CDR3aa: CASSLGLAGGDEQFF
CDR3nt: TGTGCTAGCAGCTTAGGTCTAGCGGGGGGGGATGAGCAGTTCTTC

j_gene: TRBJ2-5
abundance: .
v_gene: TRBV2
d_gene: .
CDR3aa: CASSLRGTQYF
CDR3nt: TGTGCCAGCAGTCTACGGGGGACCCAGTACTTC

j_gene: TRBJ2-5
abundance: .
v_gene: TRBV27
d_gene: .
CDR3aa: CASSLRREETQYF
CDR3nt: TGTGCCAGCAGTTTACGGCGGGAAGAGACCCAGTACTTC

j_gene: TRBJ2-5
abundance: .
v_gene: TRBV28
d_gene: TRBD2
CDR3aa: CASSSRLAAASETQYF
CDR3nt: TGTGCCAGCAGTTCCCGACTAGCGGCGGCTTCAGAGACCCAGTACTTC

j_gene: TRBJ2-5
abundance: .
v_gene: TRBV7-7
d_gene: .
CDR3aa: CASSLGRTINQETQYF
CDR3nt: TGTGCTAGCAGCTTAGGTCGGACAATTAACCAAGAGACCCAGTACTTC

j_gene: TRBJ2-5
abundance: .
v_gene: TRBV11-1
d_gene: TRBD2
CDR3aa: CASSFVSSGASGTQYF
CDR3nt: TGTGCCAGCAGCTTTGTGTCTAGCGGGGCCTCCGGGACCCAGTACTTC

j_gene: TRBJ2-6
abundance: few
v_gene: TRBV28
d_gene: .
CDR3aa: CASSPRSGRGSGANVLTF
CDR3nt: TGTGCCAGCAGTCCCAGATCGGGCAGGGGCTCTGGGGCCAACGTCCTGACTTTC

j_gene: TRBJ2-7
abundance: few
v_gene: TRBV5-1
d_gene: .
CDR3aa: CASTDTAYEQYF
CDR3nt: TGCGCCAGCACCGACACGGCCTACGAGCAGTACTTC

j_gene: TRBJ2-1
abundance: .
v_gene: TRBV5-1
d_gene: TRBD2
CDR3aa: CASSFGGIRGEQFF
CDR3nt: TGCGCCAGCAGCTTCGGGGGGATCCGCGGGGAGCAGTTCTTC

j_gene: TRBJ2-7
abundance: .
v_gene: TRBV28
d_gene: TRBD1
CDR3aa: CASGTGSSSYEQYF
CDR3nt: TGTGCCAGCGGGACAGGCTCAAGCTCCTACGAGCAGTACTTC

j_gene: TRBJ2-3
abundance: .
v_gene: TRBV5-1
d_gene: TRBD1
CDR3aa: CASSFQGARTDTQYF
CDR3nt: TGCGCCAGCAGCTTTCAGGGGGCTCGCACAGATACGCAGTATTTT

j_gene: TRBJ2-1
abundance: once
v_gene: TRBV7-9
d_gene: TRBD2
CDR3aa: CASSPLAGGIGEQFF
CDR3nt: TGTGCCAGCAGCCCACTAGCGGGAGGGATTGGTGAGCAGTTCTTC

j_gene: TRBJ2-2
abundance: .
v_gene: TRBV15
d_gene: TRBD2
CDR3aa: CATSRDQTSKPQAGELFF
CDR3nt: TGTGCCACCAGCAGAGACCAGACTAGCAAGCCCCAAGCCGGGGAGCTGTTTTTT

j_gene: TRBJ2-5
abundance: .
v_gene: TRBV5-8
d_gene: TRBD2
CDR3aa: CASSFTTSGGGETQYF
CDR3nt: TGTGCCAGCAGCTTTACGACTAGCGGGGGAGGAGAGACCCAGTACTTC

j_gene: TRBJ2-3
abundance: .
v_gene: TRBV5-4
d_gene: .
CDR3aa: CASSLGTRGATDTQYF
CDR3nt: TGTGCCAGCAGCTTGGGTACACGGGGGGCTACAGATACGCAGTATTTT

j_gene: TRBJ2-4
abundance: .
v_gene: TRBV7-2
d_gene: TRBD1
CDR3aa: CATSSTGGLNIQYF
CDR3nt: TGTGCCACCTCATCTACAGGGGGCTTGAACATTCAGTACTTC

j_gene: TRBJ1-2
abundance: few
v_gene: TRBV9
d_gene: .
CDR3aa: CASSSNRVAYGYTF
CDR3nt: TGTGCCAGCAGCTCAAACAGGGTAGCCTATGGCTACACCTTC

j_gene: TRBJ2-1
abundance: .
v_gene: TRBV19
d_gene: TRBD1
CDR3aa: CASRDGGQGYNEQFF
CDR3nt: TGTGCCAGTAGGGACGGCGGACAGGGGTACAATGAGCAGTTCTTC

j_gene: TRBJ2-2
abundance: .
v_gene: TRBV28
d_gene: .
CDR3aa: CASSYPNVGSTGELFF
CDR3nt: TGTGCCAGCAGTTACCCCAATGTGGGCTCCACCGGGGAGCTGTTTTTT

j_gene: TRBJ2-2
abundance: .
v_gene: TRBV9
d_gene: TRBD1
CDR3aa: CASSAQKQGMNTGELFF
CDR3nt: TGTGCCAGCAGCGCCCAAAAACAGGGGATGAACACCGGGGAGCTGTTTTTT